This entry describes one T cell receptor beta chain. Antigen unknown. This sample was included in a study of T cell responses to AZD1222 COVID-19 vaccine. The study, taken as a whole, reports: None of the repertoires were sampled until the peak T cell response had passed. Rises in breadth and depth of Spike-specific TCRs came after two AZD1222 doses. Close to half of all spike-specific TCRs reportedly target regions of the variants that are unmutated. Just six or seven AZD1222 recipients tested seropositive at baseline.

V gave up 1 base and J gave up 4 bases; unmatched junction bases: 0. Germline CDR1 reads SGHTA; CDR2 reads FQGNSA. CDR3 length: 13 amino acids. Using immunoSEQ multiplex PCR, the repertoire was profiled, and TCRdb retains in-frame clones only, with some absent. Altogether 120,000 to 150,000 clones are present, 80% to 85% being singletons, with the ten largest covering less than 5%. This receptor was taken from an adult in good health. The chain recombines TRBV7-2 with TRBJ2-5; 7 nucleotides agree with TRBD2. The sample here was peripheral blood, taken on day 0 of MenACWY control vaccination. The CDR3 DNA is TGTGCCAGCAGCTTAGAGCGGGGAGAGACCCAGTACTTC. This translates into CASSLERGETQYF.